This section outlines one T cell receptor beta chain sequence together with its context. The antigen it binds to is not known. Base qualities are missing; no much larger clone stands one base away. From its cysteine to its phenylalanine, the CDR3 spans 16 amino acids. Only the CDR3 part of the read is kept: 48 bases, read in frame from the first base. Based on the germline V gene (reference sequence), the CDR1 and CDR2 sequences are LNHDA and SQIVND. Between the V and J ends, shortened by 7 bases and 0 bases respectively, the junction contains 16 bases. The immunoSEQ Assay, a bias-controlled multiplex PCR, was used to amplify TCRbeta CDR3 regions from genomic DNA. From the authors' description of their analysis: Nucleated cell counts per sample were estimated from amplification of reference gene primers within the assay. To quantify the absolute abundance of each unique TCRbeta CDR3 rearrangement, sequence reads were collapsed and filtered. For each sample, productive Simpson clonality was calculated by taking the square root of Simpson's diversity index across productive rearrangements. TCRdb mirrors the immuneACCESS table, restricted to in-frame sequences. Some clones are absent from its copies; in checked studies, under half trace to an unresolved V gene, and the reason for the others is unknown. Clone size and the V and J calls come from that table; the DNA yielded D and trimming. The sample profile shows 200,000 to 300,000 clones; 70% to 90% of them were found once. 8.5% to 9.5% of the sample is taken by the ten largest.

Participants in the prospective study were enrolled through a virtual design, were aged roughly 18 to 100 years, and lived in 24 United States geographic areas. In the prospective study, participants were assigned to cohorts based on the clinical history participants reported in a screening survey and a study questionnaire. Mobile phlebotomists in the prospective study collected whole blood, serum and a nasopharyngeal or oropharyngeal swab from every participant. Prospective study participants could optionally give additional blood draws and questionnaires over an approximately 2-month period. Blood samples from the prospective study were shipped frozen or at room temperature prior to DNA extraction. The data derive from a study of blood T cell repertoires in COVID-19 (dated by TCRdb to about 2020). About the full investigation: The collaborator samples originated in the United States, Italy and Spain and spanned the acute and convalescent phases of COVID-19. The repertoires were released in a freely available public database meant as a resource for research on the immune response to SARS-CoV-2. The material from the prospective study consisted of cDNA or gDNA derived from T cells, B-cell-depleted T cells, or PBMCs. The samples were drawn from two sources: the first 160 participants of the ongoing ImmuneRACE study, and fewer than 1,500 subjects contributed by 6 global collaborators. The dataset comprised deeply sampled blood TCRbeta repertoires from subjects exposed to, actively infected with, or recovered from COVID-19. Sample metadata almost always included a de-identified subject ID, COVID-19 status, age in years and sex. Where available, HLA class I and class II types were taken from metadata supplied by the sample provider and were not determined by assay-based typing.

The paper as a whole reports these results and caveats: The quantity of clinical and demographic metadata differed by source and by participant and was supplied without curation.

The chain is assembled from TRBV19 and TRBJ1-5, with the identity of the D gene unclear. Sequenced material: PBMCs or T cells enriched from blood (not recorded which). The clonotype originates from a woman between 50 and 59 years old with acute COVID-19. The CDR3 reads CASIRTAIDSNQPQHF. At the DNA level, the sequence is TGTGCCAGTATCCGGACTGCAATCGATAGCAATCAGCCCCAGCATTTT.